Listed here are 7 T cell receptor beta chains from one sample, sequenced in a study of identical twins. Using its own MiXCR run on the 5' RACE reads, TCRdb lists one record per CDR3 protein. Of about 220,000 distinct CDR3 sequences in the sample, 7.5% are singletons; the top ten hold about 1.8%. The same specimen was also included in a second study, on yellow fever vaccine responses in identical twins.

Material: memory (CD45RO+) T cells sorted from blood. The receptor source for this set is a woman aged 18 to 35 in good health.

This clonotype has at least ten counts. This chain uses TRBV18 with TRBJ2-5; D unresolved. With 1 base removed from V and 4 bases from J, the gap between germline ends came to 4 bases. This CDR3 is built from 12 residues. Germline values: CDR1 KGHSH, CDR2 LQKENI. CDR3 in amino acids: CASSPLTETQYF. The CDR3 region has the DNA TGTGCCAGCTCACCACTCACAGAGACCCAGTACTTC.

This clonotype was counted a few times. The chain uses TRBV5-1 and TRBJ2-5; tentative D call: TRBD1 (5 bases). The CDR3 is 14 amino acids. Trimming left V 0 bases short and J 5 bases short, with 11 bases between. Germline CDR1 and CDR2: SGHRS and YFSETQ. The CDR3 DNA reads as TGCGCCAGCAGCTTGGGGGGCGCATGGGAGACCCAGTACTTC. Its protein product is CASSLGGAWETQYF.

In its sample, this clonotype was seen a few times. The chain couples TRBV7-2 to TRBJ2-7, with 7 bases fitting TRBD2. Germline V gene lookup returns CDR1 SGHTA and CDR2 FQGNSA. V lost 5 bases to trimming and J lost 6 bases; unmatched junction nucleotides: 4. The CDR3 sequence is 12 residues long. CDR3 DNA sequence: TGTGCCAGCAGCATGACTAGCTCCGAGCAGTACTTC. Protein: CASSMTSSEQYF.

In the case of this clonotype: This may come from a read error, since a much larger clone is one base off. The chain carries TRBV5-6 and TRBJ1-2, with D hard to call. Germline CDR1 SGHDT, CDR2 YYEEEE. The CDR3 is made up of 13 amino acids. DNA of the CDR3: TGTGCCAGCATCTTGGAGAGAAACTATGGCTACACCTTC. The encoded protein is CASILERNYGYTF.

This clonotype showed up just a few times. V is TRBV9 and J is TRBJ1-1, with a tentative D call TRBD1 (5 bases). The V gene's germline CDR1 is SGDLS and CDR2 YYNGEE. V lost 0 bases to trimming and J lost 5 bases, with 5 bases between them. The CDR3 runs to 12 residues. The CDR3 region is CASSVGTTEAFF. CDR3 bases: TGTGCCAGCAGCGTAGGGACAACTGAAGCTTTCTTT.

Ten or more counts support this clonotype. The gene calls are TRBV9 and TRBJ2-2, with TRBD1 matching 7 bases. The length of the CDR3 is 14 residues. The germline V gene encodes CDR1 SGDLS and CDR2 YYNGEE. The junction had 3 bases not matched to a gene; V was cut back by 3 bases and J by 4 bases. CDR3 sequence: CASSATGATGELFF. In nucleotides, the CDR3 is TGTGCCAGCAGCGCTACAGGGGCCACCGGGGAGCTGTTTTTT.

This clonotype was picked up many times. The chain carries TRBV6-6 and TRBJ2-3; 8 bases agree with TRBD2. V lost 2 bases, J lost 8 bases, and 9 bases stayed unmatched. This CDR3 comprises 15 residues. The V gene's germline CDR1 is MNHNY and CDR2 SVGAGI (reference sequence). DNA for the CDR3: TGTGCCAGCAGTTACGCAGCGGGAGAAGGGTCTACGCAGTATTTT. Translating gives CASSYAAGEGSTQYF.